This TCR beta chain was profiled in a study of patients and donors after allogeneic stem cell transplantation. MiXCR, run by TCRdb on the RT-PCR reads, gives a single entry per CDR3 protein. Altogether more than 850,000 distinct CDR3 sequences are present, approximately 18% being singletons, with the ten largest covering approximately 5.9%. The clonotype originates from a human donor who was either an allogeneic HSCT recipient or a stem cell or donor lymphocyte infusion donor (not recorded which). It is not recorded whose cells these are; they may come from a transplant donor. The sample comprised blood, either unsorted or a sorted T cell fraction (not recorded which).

This chain's CDR3 is CASTRQGDTQYF. Here the CDR3 DNA reads TGTGCCAGCACTAGACAGGGGGATACGCAGTATTTT. This chain links TRBV25-1 with TRBJ2-3; 8 nucleotides line up with TRBD1. The trim removed 7 bases at V and 6 bases at J, leaving 3 bases unmatched. This CDR3 spans 12 amino acids. The V gene's germline CDR1 is MGHDK and CDR2 SYGVNS.